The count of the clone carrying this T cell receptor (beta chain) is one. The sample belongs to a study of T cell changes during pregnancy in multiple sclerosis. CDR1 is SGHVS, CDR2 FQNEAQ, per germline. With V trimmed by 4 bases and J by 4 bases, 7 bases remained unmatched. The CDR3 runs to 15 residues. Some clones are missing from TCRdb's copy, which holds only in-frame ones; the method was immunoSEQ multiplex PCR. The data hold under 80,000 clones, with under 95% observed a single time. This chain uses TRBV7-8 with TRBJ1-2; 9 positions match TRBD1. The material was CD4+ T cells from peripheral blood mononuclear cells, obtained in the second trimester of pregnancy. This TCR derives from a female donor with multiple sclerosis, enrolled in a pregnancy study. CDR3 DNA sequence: TGTGCCAGCAGCTGGGGACAGGGTGATGGCTATGGCTACACCTTC. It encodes CASSWGQGDGYGYTF.